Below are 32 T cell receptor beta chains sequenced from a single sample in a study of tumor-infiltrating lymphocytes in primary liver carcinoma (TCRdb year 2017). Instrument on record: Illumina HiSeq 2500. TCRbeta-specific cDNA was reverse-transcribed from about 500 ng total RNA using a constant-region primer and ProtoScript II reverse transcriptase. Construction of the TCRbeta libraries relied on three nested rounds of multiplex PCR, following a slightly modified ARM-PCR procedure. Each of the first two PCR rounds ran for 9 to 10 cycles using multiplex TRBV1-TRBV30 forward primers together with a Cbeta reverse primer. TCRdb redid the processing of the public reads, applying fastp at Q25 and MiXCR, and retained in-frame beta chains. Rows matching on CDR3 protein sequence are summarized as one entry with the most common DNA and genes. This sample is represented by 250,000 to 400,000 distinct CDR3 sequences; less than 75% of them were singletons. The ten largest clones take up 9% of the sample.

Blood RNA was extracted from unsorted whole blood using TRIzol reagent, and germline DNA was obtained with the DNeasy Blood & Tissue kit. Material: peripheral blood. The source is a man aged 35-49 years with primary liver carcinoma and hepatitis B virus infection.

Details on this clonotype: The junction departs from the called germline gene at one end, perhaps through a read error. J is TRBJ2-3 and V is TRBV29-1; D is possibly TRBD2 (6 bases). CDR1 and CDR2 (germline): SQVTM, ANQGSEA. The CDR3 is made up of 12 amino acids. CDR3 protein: CSVVRGTNTQYF. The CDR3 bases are TGCAGCGTTGTGCGGGGCACAAATACGCAGTATTTC.

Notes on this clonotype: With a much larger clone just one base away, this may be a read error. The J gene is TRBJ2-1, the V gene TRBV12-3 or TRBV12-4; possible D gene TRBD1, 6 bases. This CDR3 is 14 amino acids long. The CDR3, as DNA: TGTGTCAGCAGTCCCCAGGGGCGGCGGAATGAGCAGTTCTTC. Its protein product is CVSSPQGRRNEQFF.

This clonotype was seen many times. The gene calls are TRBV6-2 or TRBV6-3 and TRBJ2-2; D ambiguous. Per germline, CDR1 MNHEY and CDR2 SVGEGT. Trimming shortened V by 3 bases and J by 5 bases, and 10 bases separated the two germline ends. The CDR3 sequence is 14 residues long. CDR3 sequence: CASSYTELTGELFF. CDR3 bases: TGTGCCAGCAGTTATACGGAACTTACCGGGGAGCTGTTTTTT.

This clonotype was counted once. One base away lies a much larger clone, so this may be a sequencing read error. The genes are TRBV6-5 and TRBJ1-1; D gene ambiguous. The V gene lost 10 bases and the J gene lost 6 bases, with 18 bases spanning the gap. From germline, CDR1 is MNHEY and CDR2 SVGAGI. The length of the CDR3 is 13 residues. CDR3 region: CATRETADSEAFF. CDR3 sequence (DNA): TGTGCCACCCGGGAGACTGCTGACTCTGAAGCTTTCTTT.

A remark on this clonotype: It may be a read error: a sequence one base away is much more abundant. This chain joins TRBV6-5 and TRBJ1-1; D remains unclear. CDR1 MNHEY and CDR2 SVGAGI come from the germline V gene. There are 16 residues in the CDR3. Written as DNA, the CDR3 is TGTACCAGCAGCCCCGGAGCCCGGAGGTGGAACACTGAAGCTTTCTTT. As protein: CTSSPGARRWNTEAFF.

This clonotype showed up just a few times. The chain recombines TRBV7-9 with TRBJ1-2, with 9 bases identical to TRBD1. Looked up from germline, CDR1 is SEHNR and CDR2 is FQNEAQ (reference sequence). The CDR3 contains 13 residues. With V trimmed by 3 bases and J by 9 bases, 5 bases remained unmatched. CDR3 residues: CASSFGTGNSYTF. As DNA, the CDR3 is TGTGCCAGCAGCTTTGGGACAGGGAATAGCTACACCTTC.

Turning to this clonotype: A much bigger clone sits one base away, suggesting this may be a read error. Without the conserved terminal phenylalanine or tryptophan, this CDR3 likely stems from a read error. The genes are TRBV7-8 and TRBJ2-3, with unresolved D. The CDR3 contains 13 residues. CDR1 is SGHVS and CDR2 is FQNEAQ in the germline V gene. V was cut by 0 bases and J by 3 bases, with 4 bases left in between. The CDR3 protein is CASSLARTDTQYS. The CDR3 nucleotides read TGTGCCAGCAGCTTAGCTAGAACAGATACGCAGTATTCT.

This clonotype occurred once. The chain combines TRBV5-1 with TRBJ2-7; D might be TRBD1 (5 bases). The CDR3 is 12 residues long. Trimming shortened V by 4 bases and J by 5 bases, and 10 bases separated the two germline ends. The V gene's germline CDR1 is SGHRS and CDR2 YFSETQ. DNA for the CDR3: TGCGCCAGCAGCCTGGACACCCACGAGCAGTACTTC. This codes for CASSLDTHEQYF.

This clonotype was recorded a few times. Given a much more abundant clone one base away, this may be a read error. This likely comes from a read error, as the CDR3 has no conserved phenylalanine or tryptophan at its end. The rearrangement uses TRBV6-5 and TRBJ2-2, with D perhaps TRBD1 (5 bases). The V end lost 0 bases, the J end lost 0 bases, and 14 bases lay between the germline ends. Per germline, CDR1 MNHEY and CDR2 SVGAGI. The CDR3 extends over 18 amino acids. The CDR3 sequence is CASSYSKASGSNTGELFL. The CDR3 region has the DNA TGTGCCAGCAGTTACTCGAAAGCTTCAGGGTCGAACACCGGGGAGCTGTTTCTT.

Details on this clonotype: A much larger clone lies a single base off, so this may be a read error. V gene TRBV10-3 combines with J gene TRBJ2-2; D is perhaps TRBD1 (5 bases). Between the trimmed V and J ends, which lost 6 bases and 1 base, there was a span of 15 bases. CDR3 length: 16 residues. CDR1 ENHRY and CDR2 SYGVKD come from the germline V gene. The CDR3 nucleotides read TGTGCCATCAGGGGGCCCATGGCGGAGAACACCGGGGAGCTGTTTTTT. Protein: CAIRGPMAENTGELFF.

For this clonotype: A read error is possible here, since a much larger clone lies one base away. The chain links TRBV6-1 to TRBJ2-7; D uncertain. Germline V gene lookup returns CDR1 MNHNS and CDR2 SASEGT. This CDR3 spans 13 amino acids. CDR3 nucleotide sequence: TGTGCCAGCGCCAGAGACCTGACCTACGAGCATTACTTC. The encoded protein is CASARDLTYEHYF.

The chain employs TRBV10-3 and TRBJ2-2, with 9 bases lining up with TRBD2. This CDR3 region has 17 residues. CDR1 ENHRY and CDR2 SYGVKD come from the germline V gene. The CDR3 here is CVSSPGVLAGYTGELFF. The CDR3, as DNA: TGTGTCAGCTCCCCGGGGGTCCTAGCGGGGTACACCGGGGAGCTGTTTTTT.

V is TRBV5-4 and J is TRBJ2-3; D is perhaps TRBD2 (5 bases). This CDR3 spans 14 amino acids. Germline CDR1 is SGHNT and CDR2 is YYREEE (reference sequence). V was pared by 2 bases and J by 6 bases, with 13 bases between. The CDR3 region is CASSFGFRGDTQYF. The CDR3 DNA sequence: TGTGCCAGCAGCTTTGGGTTCCGAGGGGATACGCAGTATTTT.

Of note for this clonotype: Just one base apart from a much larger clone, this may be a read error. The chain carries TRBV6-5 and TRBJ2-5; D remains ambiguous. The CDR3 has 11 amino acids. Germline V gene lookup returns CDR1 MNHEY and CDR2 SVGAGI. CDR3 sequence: CASSILETRYF. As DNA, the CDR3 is TGTGCCAGCAGTATTCTCGAGACCCGGTACTTC.

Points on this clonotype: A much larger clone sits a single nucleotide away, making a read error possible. The CDR3: CASSPLHGGELFF. For the CDR3, the DNA is TGTGCCAGCAGTCCCCTACACGGCGGGGAGCTGTTTTTT. The gene calls are TRBV12-3 or TRBV12-4 and TRBJ2-2; D not resolved. The V end was cut by 5 bases, the J end by 7 bases, with 11 bases between. The CDR3 runs 13 residues.

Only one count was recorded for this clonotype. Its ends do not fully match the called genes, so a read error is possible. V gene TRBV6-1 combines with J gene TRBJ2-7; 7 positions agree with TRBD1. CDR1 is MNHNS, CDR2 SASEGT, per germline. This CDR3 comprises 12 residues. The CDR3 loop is CAGSGQVNEQYF. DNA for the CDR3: TGTGCCGGCAGCGGACAGGTCAATGAGCAGTACTTC.

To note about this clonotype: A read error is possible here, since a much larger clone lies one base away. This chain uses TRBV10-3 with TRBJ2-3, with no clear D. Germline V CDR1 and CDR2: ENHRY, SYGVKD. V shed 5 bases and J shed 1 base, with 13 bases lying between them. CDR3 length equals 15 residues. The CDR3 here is CAISKPPPRTDTQYF. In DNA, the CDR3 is TGTGCCATCAGTAAGCCCCCTCCTCGCACAGATACGCAGTATTTT.

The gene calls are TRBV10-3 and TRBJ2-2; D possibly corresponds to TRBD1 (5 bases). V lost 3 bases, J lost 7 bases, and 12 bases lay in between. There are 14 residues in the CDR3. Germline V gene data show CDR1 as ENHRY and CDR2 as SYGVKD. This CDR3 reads CAISESRVNGELFF. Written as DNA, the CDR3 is TGTGCCATCAGTGAATCCAGGGTCAACGGGGAGCTGTTTTTT.

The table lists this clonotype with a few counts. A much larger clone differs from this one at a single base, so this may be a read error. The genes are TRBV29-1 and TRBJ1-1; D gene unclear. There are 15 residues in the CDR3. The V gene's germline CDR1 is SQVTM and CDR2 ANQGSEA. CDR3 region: CGVDEGGRGDTEAFF. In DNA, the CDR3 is TGCGGCGTTGACGAGGGCGGCCGCGGGGACACTGAAGCTTTCTTT. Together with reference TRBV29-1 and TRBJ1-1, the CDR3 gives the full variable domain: SAVISQKPSRDICQRGTSLTIQCQVDSQVTMMFWYRQQPGQSLTLIATANQGSEATYESGFVIDKFPISRPNLTFSTLTVSNMSPEDSSIYLCGVDEGGRGDTEAFFGQGTRLTVV.

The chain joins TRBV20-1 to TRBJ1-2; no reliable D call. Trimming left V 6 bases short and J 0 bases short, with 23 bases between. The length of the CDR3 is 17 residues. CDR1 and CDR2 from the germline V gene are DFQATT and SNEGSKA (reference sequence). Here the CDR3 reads CSASSPLQVGANYGYTF. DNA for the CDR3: TGCAGTGCCTCCAGCCCCCTCCAGGTCGGGGCTAACTATGGCTACACCTTC.

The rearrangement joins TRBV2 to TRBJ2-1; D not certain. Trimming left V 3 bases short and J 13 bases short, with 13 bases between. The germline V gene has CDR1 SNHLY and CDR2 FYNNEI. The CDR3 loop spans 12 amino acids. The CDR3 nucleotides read TGTGCCAGCAGTGATTCTTGGGGTTCCCAGTTCTTC. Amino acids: CASSDSWGSQFF. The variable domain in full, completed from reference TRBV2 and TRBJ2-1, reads EPEVTQTPSHQVTQMGQEVILRCVPISNHLYFYWYRQILGQKVEFLVSFYNNEISEKSEIFDDQFSVERPDGSNFTLKIRSTKLEDSAMYFCASSDSWGSQFFGPGTRLTVL.

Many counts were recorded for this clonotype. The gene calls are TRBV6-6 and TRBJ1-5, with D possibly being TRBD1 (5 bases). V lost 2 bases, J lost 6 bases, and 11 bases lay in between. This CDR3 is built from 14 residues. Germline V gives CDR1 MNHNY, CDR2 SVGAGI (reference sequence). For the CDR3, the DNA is TGTGCCAGCAGTTACGGGGGGATGGGTCAGCCCCAGCATTTT. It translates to CASSYGGMGQPQHF.

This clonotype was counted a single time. CDR3 sequence: CASIPQGAIDEQYF. CDR3 bases: TGTGCCAGCATCCCCCAGGGGGCTATCGACGAGCAGTACTTC. The gene calls are TRBV2 and TRBJ2-7; the match to TRBD1 covers 8 bases. With V trimmed by 7 bases and J by 5 bases, 10 bases remained unmatched. The CDR3 contains 14 residues. Germline CDR1 and CDR2: SNHLY and FYNNEI.

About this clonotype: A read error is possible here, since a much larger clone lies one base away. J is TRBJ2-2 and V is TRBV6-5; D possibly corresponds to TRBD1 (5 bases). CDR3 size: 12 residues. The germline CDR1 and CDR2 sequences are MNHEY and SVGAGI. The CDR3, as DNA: TGTGCCAGCAGTAGGGGCACCAGGGAGCTGTTTTTT. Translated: CASSRGTRELFF.

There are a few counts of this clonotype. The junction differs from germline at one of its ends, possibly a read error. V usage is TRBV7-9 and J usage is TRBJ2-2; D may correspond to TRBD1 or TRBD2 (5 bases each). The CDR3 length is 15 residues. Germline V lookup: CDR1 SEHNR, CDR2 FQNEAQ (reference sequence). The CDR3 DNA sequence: TGTGCCAGCAGCCTCTGGGGGTCGAATACCGGGGAGCTGTTTTTT. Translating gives CASSLWGSNTGELFF.

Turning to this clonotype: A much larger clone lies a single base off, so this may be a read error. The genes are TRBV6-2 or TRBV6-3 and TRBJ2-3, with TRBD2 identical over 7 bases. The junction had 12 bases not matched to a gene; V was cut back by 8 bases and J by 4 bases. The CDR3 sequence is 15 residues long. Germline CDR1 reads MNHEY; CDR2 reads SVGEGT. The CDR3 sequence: CASGDVSRGADTQYF. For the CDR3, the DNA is TGTGCCAGCGGTGATGTCAGCCGGGGGGCAGATACGCAGTATTTT.

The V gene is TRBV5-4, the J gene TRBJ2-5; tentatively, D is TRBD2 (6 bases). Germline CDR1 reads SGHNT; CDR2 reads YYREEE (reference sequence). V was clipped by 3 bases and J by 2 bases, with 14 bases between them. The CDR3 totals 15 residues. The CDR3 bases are TGTGCCAGCAGCTCACGAGCTAGCGTACAAGAGACCCAGTACTTC. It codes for CASSSRASVQETQYF.

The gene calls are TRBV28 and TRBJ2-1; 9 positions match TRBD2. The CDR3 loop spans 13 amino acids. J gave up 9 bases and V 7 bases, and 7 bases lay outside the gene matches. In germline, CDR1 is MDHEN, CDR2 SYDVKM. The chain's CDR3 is CASNLVTSGEQFF. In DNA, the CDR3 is TGTGCCAGCAACCTCGTGACTAGCGGTGAGCAGTTCTTC.

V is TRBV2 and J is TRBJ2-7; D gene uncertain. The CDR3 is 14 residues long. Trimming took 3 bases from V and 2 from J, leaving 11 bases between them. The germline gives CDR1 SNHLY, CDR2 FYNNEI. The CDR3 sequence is CASSESSGTYEQYF. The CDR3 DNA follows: TGTGCCAGCAGTGAGAGTAGTGGCACCTACGAGCAGTACTTC.

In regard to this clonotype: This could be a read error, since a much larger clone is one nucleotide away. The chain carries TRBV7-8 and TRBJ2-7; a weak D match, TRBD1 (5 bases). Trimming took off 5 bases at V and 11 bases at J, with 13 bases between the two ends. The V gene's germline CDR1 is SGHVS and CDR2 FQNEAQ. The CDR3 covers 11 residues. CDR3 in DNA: TGTGCCAGCAGCACGGAAGGACAAAAGTACTTC. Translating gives CASSTEGQKYF. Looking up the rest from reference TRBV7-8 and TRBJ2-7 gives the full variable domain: GAGVSQSPRYKVAKRGQDVALRCDPISGHVSLFWYQQALGQGPEFLTYFQNEAQLDKSGLPSDRFFAERPEGSVSTLKIQRTQQEDSAVYLCASSTEGQKYFGPGTRLTVT.

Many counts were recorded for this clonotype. The CDR3 here is CASSPPGKSFSYEQYF. CDR3 sequence (DNA): TGTGCCAGCAGCCCACCGGGAAAATCGTTCTCCTACGAGCAGTACTTC. The chain joins TRBV28 to TRBJ2-7; a possible D gene is TRBD2 (5 bases). CDR3 size: 16 residues. Trimming left V 6 bases short and J 0 bases short, with 18 bases between. Per the germline V gene, CDR1 is MDHEN and CDR2 is SYDVKM.

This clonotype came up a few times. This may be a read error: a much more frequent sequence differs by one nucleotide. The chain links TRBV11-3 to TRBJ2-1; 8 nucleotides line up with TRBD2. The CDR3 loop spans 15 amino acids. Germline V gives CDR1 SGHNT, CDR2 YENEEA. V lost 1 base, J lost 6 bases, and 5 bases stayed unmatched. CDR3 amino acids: CASSLAGGSPNEQFF. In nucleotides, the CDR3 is TGTGCCAGCAGCTTAGCGGGAGGGTCCCCCAATGAGCAGTTCTTC.